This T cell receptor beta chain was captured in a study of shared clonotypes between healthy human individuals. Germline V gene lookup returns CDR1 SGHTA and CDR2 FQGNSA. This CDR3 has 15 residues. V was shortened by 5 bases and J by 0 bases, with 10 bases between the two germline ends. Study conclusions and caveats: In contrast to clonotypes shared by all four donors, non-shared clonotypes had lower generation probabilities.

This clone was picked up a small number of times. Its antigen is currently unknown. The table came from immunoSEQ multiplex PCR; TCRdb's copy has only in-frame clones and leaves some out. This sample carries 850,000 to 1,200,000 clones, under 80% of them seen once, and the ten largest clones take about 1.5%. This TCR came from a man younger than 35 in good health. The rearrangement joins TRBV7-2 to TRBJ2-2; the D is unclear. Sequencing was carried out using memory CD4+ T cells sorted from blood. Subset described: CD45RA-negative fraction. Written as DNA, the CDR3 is TGTGCCAGCAGCCGCCGGCAGTCGAACACCGGGGAGCTGTTTTTT. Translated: CASSRRQSNTGELFF.